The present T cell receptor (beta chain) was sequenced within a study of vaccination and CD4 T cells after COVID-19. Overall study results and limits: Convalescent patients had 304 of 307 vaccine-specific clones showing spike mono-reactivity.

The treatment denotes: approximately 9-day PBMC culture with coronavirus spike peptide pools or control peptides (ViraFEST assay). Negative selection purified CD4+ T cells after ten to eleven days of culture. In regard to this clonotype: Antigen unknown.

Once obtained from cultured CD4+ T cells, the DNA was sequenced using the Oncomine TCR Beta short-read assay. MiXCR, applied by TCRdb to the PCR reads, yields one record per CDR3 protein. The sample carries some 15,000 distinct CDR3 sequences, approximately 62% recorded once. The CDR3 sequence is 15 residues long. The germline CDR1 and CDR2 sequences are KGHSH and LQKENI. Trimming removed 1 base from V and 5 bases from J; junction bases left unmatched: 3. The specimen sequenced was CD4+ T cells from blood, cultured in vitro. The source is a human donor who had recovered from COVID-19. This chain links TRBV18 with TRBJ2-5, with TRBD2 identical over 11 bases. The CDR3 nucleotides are TGTGCCAGCTCACCACTAGCGGGAGGGCCTGAGACCCAGTACTTC. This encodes CASSPLAGGPETQYF. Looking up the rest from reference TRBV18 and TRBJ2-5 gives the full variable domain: NAGVMQNPRHLVRRRGQEARLRCSPMKGHSHVYWYRQLPEEGLKFMVYLQKENIIDESGMPKERFSAEFPKEGPSILRIQQVVRGDSAAYFCASSPLAGGPETQYFGPGTRLLVL.